Presented here are 3 T cell receptor beta chains from one specimen sequenced in a study of blood T cell repertoires in COVID-19. The protocol was immunoSEQ multiplex PCR, while the TCRdb copy is restricted to in-frame clones and leaves out a portion. The table lists under 85,000 clones, around 88% of them singletons. Sequences were obtained from peripheral blood. The receptor set was obtained from a man between 65 and 85 years old with active or convalescent COVID-19.

The CDR3 protein is CASSQVSGSTDTQYF. The CDR3, as DNA: TGTGCCAGCAGCCAAGTATCCGGGAGCACAGATACGCAGTATTTT. The rearrangement joins TRBV3-1 (or the pseudogene TRBV3-2) to TRBJ2-3, with D hard to call. Germline V gene data show CDR1 as LGHDT and CDR2 as YNNKEL (reference sequence). CDR3 length: 15 residues. Trimming stripped 1 base from V and 0 bases from J, with 8 bases between.

The rearrangement links TRBV6-5 to TRBJ1-2, with D tentatively TRBD1 (6 bases). Germline V CDR1 and CDR2: MNHEY, SVGAGI. The CDR3 loop spans 14 amino acids. Deletions cut 7 bases from V and 3 bases from J, with 15 bases between. CDR3 loop: CASIPQGVDYGYTF. The DNA of the CDR3 is TGTGCCAGCATTCCACAGGGAGTTGACTATGGCTACACCTTC.

In this sample, this clone turned up once. The rearrangement joins TRBV7-9 to TRBJ1-1; D might be TRBD1 (5 bases). CDR3 length: 13 amino acids. Trimming took off 5 bases at V and 4 bases at J, with 11 bases between the two ends. The germline V gene encodes CDR1 SEHNR and CDR2 FQNEAQ (reference sequence). The CDR3 coding sequence is TGTGCCAGCAGCCCCCAGGGCAGCACTGAAGCTTTCTTT. As protein: CASSPQGSTEAFF. Using reference TRBV7-9 and TRBJ1-1 for the parts outside the CDR3, the full variable domain is DTGVSQNPRHKITKRGQNVTFRCDPISEHNRLYWYRQTLGQGPEFLTYFQNEAQLEKSRLLSDRFSAERPKGSFSTLEIQRTEQGDSAMYLCASSPQGSTEAFFGQGTRLTVV.